This T cell receptor beta chain is drawn from a study of blood T cell repertoires in COVID-19. The Seattle site enrolled patients during active infection and followed them longitudinally. Generated by immunoSEQ multiplex PCR, the TCRdb table keeps only in-frame clones and is missing some. Of hundreds of thousands of clones in the sample, roughly 90% were seen once. There are 16 residues in the CDR3. The V segment lost 7 bases and the J segment 1 base; nucleotides outside the gene matches: 12. The germline CDR1 and CDR2 sequences are GTSNPN and SVGIG (reference sequence). The chain carries TRBV30 and TRBJ2-1; 8 positions match TRBD2. The sequence was obtained from a woman in her seventies with COVID-19, enrolled during active disease. The sequencing input was peripheral blood. The CDR3 coding sequence is TGTGCCTCCACTAACCCGGGACTAGTTTCCTACAATGAGCAGTTCTTC. It translates to CASTNPGLVSYNEQFF.